This record covers a single T cell receptor (beta chain). The antigen is undetermined. The CDR3 extends over 16 amino acids. Trimming cost V 0 bases and J 0 bases, with 11 bases left between them. Germline values: CDR1 SGHAT, CDR2 FQNNGV. Profiled with immunoSEQ multiplex PCR; TCRdb holds only in-frame clones, not every one. This sample has over a million clones, with roughly 80% found just once. The data stem from a study of shared clonotypes between healthy human individuals. About the study: Sampling drew on donors who were two women and a few men aged 18 to 49. Each donor's CD8 memory used one plate, CD8 naive two, each CD4 subset three.

Regarding the study as a whole: Researchers sampled blood only, noting tissue repertoires likely differ.

The sample taken for sequencing was memory CD4+ T cells sorted from blood. Subset here: CD45RA-negative fraction. The source is a man between 18 and 29 years old in good health. V is TRBV11-2 and J is TRBJ1-1; D is perhaps TRBD1 (5 bases). The DNA for the CDR3 is TGTGCCAGCAGCTTAGATCCCACAGGATTGAACACTGAAGCTTTCTTT. This sequence encodes CASSLDPTGLNTEAFF.